This passage covers 27 T cell receptor beta chains from one sample sequenced in a study of shared clonotypes between healthy human individuals. Assay used: immunoSEQ multiplex PCR; TCRdb lists only in-frame clones, some missing. The sample lists about 1.1 million clones, around three quarters seen once, with about 0.89% in the top ten. The source material was memory CD4+ T cells from PBMCs. The subset: CD45RA-negative fraction. Receptors originate from a man aged 18 to 29 in good health. Some clones in this sample may be carry-over from other donors' samples.

This clone has just a few counts. The chain uses TRBV2 and TRBJ1-1; TRBD1 is a possible D gene (5 bases). Trimming left V 5 bases short and J 8 bases short, with 12 bases between. The CDR3 covers 12 residues. Germline V lookup: CDR1 SNHLY, CDR2 FYNNEI. Written as DNA, the CDR3 is TGTGCCAGCAGTTCTGAGGGGTCAGAAGCTTTCTTT. Translated, it gives CASSSEGSEAFF.

CDR3 loop: CASSPQGAQYGYTF. The CDR3 bases are TGCGCCAGCAGCCCACAGGGGGCGCAATATGGCTACACCTTC. The chain combines TRBV5-1 with TRBJ1-2, with 9 bases identical to TRBD1. J was trimmed by 5 bases and V by 4 bases; bases with no gene match: 6. The V gene's germline CDR1 is SGHRS and CDR2 YFSETQ. The CDR3 runs to 14 residues.

As regards this clone: A much bigger clone sits one base away, suggesting this may be a read error. The CDR3 bases are TGTGCCAGCAGTTACTCGGTAGGGGGAACCTACGAGCAGTACTTC. As protein: CASSYSVGGTYEQYF. The rearrangement links TRBV6-5 to TRBJ2-7; a weak D match, TRBD1 (6 bases). The CDR3 spans 15 residues. The V gene's germline CDR1 is MNHEY and CDR2 SVGAGI. V lost 0 bases, J lost 2 bases, and 11 bases lay in between.

The J gene is TRBJ2-7, the V gene TRBV4-1; 12 bases are shared with TRBD2. Germline V gene data show CDR1 as MGHRA and CDR2 as YSYEKL. V lost 6 bases and J lost 4; bases outside the gene matches: 7. This CDR3 is built from 15 residues. As DNA, the CDR3 is TGCGCCAGCAGTCCCGGACTAGCGGGATCATACGAGCAGTACTTC. Protein: CASSPGLAGSYEQYF.

The V call is TRBV19, the J call TRBJ2-3; a possible D gene is TRBD1 (5 bases). CDR1 and CDR2 (germline): LNHDA, SQIVND (reference sequence). The V end was cut by 5 bases, the J end by 8 bases, with 8 bases between. The CDR3 consists of 11 residues. CDR3 in amino acids: CASSQGGTQYF. The CDR3 nucleotides read TGTGCCAGTAGTCAGGGTGGTACGCAGTATTTT.

The rearrangement links TRBV2 to TRBJ2-1; 12 bases align to TRBD2. The CDR3 runs to 18 residues. CDR1 is SNHLY, CDR2 FYNNEI, per germline. J was trimmed by 0 bases and V by 8 bases; bases with no gene match: 11. The CDR3 sequence is CASGGGLAGGSSYNEQFF. The CDR3 nucleotides read TGTGCCAGCGGCGGCGGGCTAGCGGGAGGGTCCTCCTACAATGAGCAGTTCTTC.

The V gene is TRBV7-3, the J gene TRBJ2-1; 8 bases are a match to TRBD1. Germline CDR1 is SGHTA and CDR2 is FQGTGA. The CDR3 has 15 residues. V gave up 4 bases and J gave up 0 bases; unmatched junction bases: 2. CDR3 DNA: TGTGCCAGCAGCTACGACAGGGGCTCCTACAATGAGCAGTTCTTC. This encodes CASSYDRGSYNEQFF.

The chain carries TRBV5-6 and TRBJ2-1; tentative D call: TRBD1 (6 bases). Germline CDR1 is SGHDT and CDR2 is YYEEEE. Trimming stripped 4 bases from V and 0 bases from J, with 14 bases between. The CDR3 is 16 amino acids. This chain's CDR3 is CASSAEQGFSYNEQFF. The CDR3 DNA is TGTGCCAGCAGCGCGGAGCAGGGGTTCTCCTACAATGAGCAGTTCTTC.

The CDR3 region has the DNA TGTGCCAGCAGGAGAACCGCTTCCTACAATGAGCAGTTCTTC. The encoded protein is CASRRTASYNEQFF. The V and J genes are TRBV28 and TRBJ2-1; the D is unclear. Germline-derived CDR1 and CDR2 are MDHEN and SYDVKM. The V and J ends lost 6 bases and 1 base respectively, with 10 bases between them. The CDR3 length is 14 residues.

The rearrangement links TRBV20-1 to TRBJ1-4; D uncertain. This CDR3 spans 11 amino acids. Germline CDR1 is DFQATT and CDR2 is SNEGSKA (reference sequence). CDR3 in DNA: TGCGCCTTACGGAGTCCTGAAAAACTGTTTTTT. Protein sequence: CALRSPEKLFF.

V gene TRBV28 combines with J gene TRBJ1-4; 9 positions match TRBD1. The CDR3 sequence is 17 residues long. J lost 2 bases, V lost 6 bases, and 10 bases had no gene match. Germline lookup yields CDR1 MDHEN and CDR2 SYDVKM. The DNA of the CDR3 is TGTGCCAGCAGACCTTGGGGACAGGGCGGCACTAATGAAAAACTGTTTTTT. Translated, it gives CASRPWGQGGTNEKLFF.

The chain combines TRBV11-2 with TRBJ2-7; 10 bases fit TRBD2. Germline-derived CDR1 and CDR2 are SGHAT and FQNNGV. This CDR3 has 16 amino acids. V trimming: 1 base; J trimming: 2 bases; junction bases outside the gene matches: 5. CDR3 residues: CASSLGLAGATYEQYF. Here the CDR3 DNA reads TGTGCCAGCAGCTTAGGTCTAGCGGGAGCAACCTACGAGCAGTACTTC.

The chain combines TRBV28 with TRBJ2-6; 8 nucleotides agree with TRBD1. The length of the CDR3 is 18 residues. Germline lookup yields CDR1 MDHEN and CDR2 SYDVKM. V lost 2 bases and J lost 0; bases outside the gene matches: 6. DNA of the CDR3: TGTGCCAGCAGTTTAAACTCAGGGGGCGGCTCTGGGGCCAACGTCCTGACTTTC. Encoded protein: CASSLNSGGGSGANVLTF.

This clone occurred a few times. V is TRBV13 and J is TRBJ2-7; D unresolved. This CDR3 comprises 12 residues. V was pared by 4 bases and J by 7 bases, with 11 bases between. Germline CDR1 is PRHDT and CDR2 is FYEKMQ (reference sequence). The CDR3 reads CASSSRWREQYF. The CDR3 DNA is TGTGCCAGCAGCTCTCGCTGGCGGGAGCAGTACTTC.

This clone showed up just a few times. This CDR3 is also generated by other DNA sequences in the sample. The genes are TRBV11-3 and TRBJ2-2; 7 positions agree with TRBD2. Trimming cost V 6 bases and J 5 bases; bases outside gene matches: 3. The germline V gene has CDR1 SGHNT and CDR2 YENEEA. The CDR3 consists of 13 residues. The CDR3 sequence is CASSLGGTGELFF. The CDR3 DNA reads as TGTGCCAGCAGTCTCGGGGGGACCGGGGAGCTGTTTTTT.

This sequence joins TRBV5-6 and TRBJ1-1, with 8 positions matching TRBD1. The junction had 10 bases not matched to a gene; V was cut back by 4 bases and J by 5 bases. This CDR3 spans 15 amino acids. CDR1 is SGHDT and CDR2 is YYEEEE in the germline V gene. As DNA, the CDR3 is TGTGCCAGCAGCGTATCAGGACAGGGAAGAACTGAAGCTTTCTTT. Amino acid sequence: CASSVSGQGRTEAFF.

This sequence joins TRBV6-1 and TRBJ2-6, with TRBD2 as a possible D gene (5 bases). Germline V gene data show CDR1 as MNHNS and CDR2 as SASEGT. Trimming left V 11 bases short and J 0 bases short, with 11 bases between. The CDR3 is 14 residues long. DNA of the CDR3: TGTGCCGGTGGACTGAGCTCTGGGGCCAACGTCCTGACTTTC. Translation: CAGGLSSGANVLTF.

This clone occurred once. V usage is TRBV2 and J usage is TRBJ2-7, with D uncertain. This CDR3 comprises 12 residues. CDR1 is SNHLY, CDR2 FYNNEI, per germline. V lost 6 bases and J 2 bases, leaving 8 bases between the germline ends. CDR3 in DNA: TGTGCCAGCAGGGCAGAAGCCTACGAGCAGTACTTC. Protein sequence: CASRAEAYEQYF.

The chain is built from TRBV7-2 and TRBJ2-5; D gene unclear. Trimming stripped 1 base from V and 5 bases from J, with 17 bases between. Germline V CDR1 and CDR2: SGHTA, FQGNSA. The CDR3 covers 16 residues. The CDR3 reads CASSLGSGNPWETQYF. For the CDR3, the DNA is TGTGCCAGCAGCTTAGGAAGTGGGAACCCCTGGGAGACCCAGTACTTC.

This clone came up a few times. The V gene is TRBV30, the J gene TRBJ1-3; a weak D match, TRBD1 (6 bases). Germline V gene lookup returns CDR1 GTSNPN and CDR2 SVGIG (reference sequence). The CDR3 runs 12 residues. Trimming took 0 bases from V and 9 from J, leaving 9 bases between them. CDR3 protein: CAWSVRGGTIYF. DNA of the CDR3: TGTGCCTGGAGTGTACGAGGGGGCACCATATATTTT.

The chain uses TRBV30 and TRBJ1-1, with 7 bases that match TRBD1. Germline lookup yields CDR1 GTSNPN and CDR2 SVGIG (reference sequence). The CDR3 sequence is 13 residues long. With 6 bases clipped from V and 1 base from J, the junction kept 5 bases outside the gene matches. The CDR3 coding sequence is TGTGCCTGCCAAGACAGGGCGAACACTGAAGCTTTCTTT. This sequence encodes CACQDRANTEAFF.

The chain combines TRBV6-5 with TRBJ2-7; the D gene is possibly TRBD2 (6 bases). From germline, CDR1 is MNHEY and CDR2 SVGAGI. Trimming stripped 2 bases from V and 0 bases from J, with 8 bases between. The CDR3 runs to 14 residues. CDR3 in DNA: TGTGCCAGCAGTTACCTCGGGGGCTCCTACGAGCAGTACTTC. It encodes CASSYLGGSYEQYF.

The rearrangement joins TRBV5-4 to TRBJ1-6; D gene unclear. Germline lookup yields CDR1 SGHNT and CDR2 YYREEE (reference sequence). The CDR3 runs to 16 residues. V lost 4 bases and J 2 bases, leaving 13 bases between the germline ends. The CDR3 DNA reads TGTGCCAGCAGCCCCGAGGCCCCGACCTATAATTCACCCCTCCACTTT. Protein: CASSPEAPTYNSPLHF.

DNA for the CDR3: TGTGCCAGCAGTGAGGCCCCCGGACAGGGGATGGAGACCCAGTACTTC. Translation gives CASSEAPGQGMETQYF. The chain is built from TRBV6-4 and TRBJ2-5; 9 bases align to TRBD1. V lost 3 bases, J lost 5 bases, and 10 bases stayed unmatched. Germline CDR1 MRHNA, CDR2 SNTAGT. There are 16 residues in the CDR3.

V usage is TRBV25-1 and J usage is TRBJ2-3; 10 bases line up with TRBD2. J gave up 6 bases and V 2 bases, and 5 bases lay outside the gene matches. The length of the CDR3 is 15 residues. CDR1 is MGHDK, CDR2 SYGVNS, per germline. The CDR3 DNA reads as TGTGCCAGCAGTGAACCTAGCGGGAGCGGGGATACGCAGTATTTT. As protein: CASSEPSGSGDTQYF.

In nucleotides, the CDR3 is TGTGCCAGCTCACCAGCCTTAGCGGGAGGCACAGATACGCAGTATTTT. It translates to CASSPALAGGTDTQYF. V is TRBV18 and J is TRBJ2-3; 9 bases are a match to TRBD2. V dropped 2 bases and J dropped 1; count of bases not matched to a gene: 4. CDR3 length: 16 amino acids. The germline V gene has CDR1 KGHSH and CDR2 LQKENI.

This clone turned up a few times. V usage is TRBV4-1 and J usage is TRBJ1-4; D is perhaps TRBD1 (6 bases). Between the trimmed V and J ends, which lost 4 bases and 10 bases, there was a span of 22 bases. In germline, CDR1 is MGHRA, CDR2 YSYEKL. The length of the CDR3 is 16 residues. The CDR3 is CASSPRFGQKERKLFF. The CDR3 DNA follows: TGCGCCAGCAGCCCTAGATTCGGACAGAAAGAACGAAAACTGTTTTTT.